The 9 T cell receptor beta chains reported below all come from one sample, sequenced in a study of control samples from healthy donors and cancer patients. Sequencing used immunoSEQ multiplex PCR; TCRdb keeps in-frame clones, though not all of them. The sample has about 190,000 clones, about 90% seen once. Sequenced input: blood. These receptors were taken from a young man in good health.

The chain has TRBV5-3 and TRBJ2-7; 11 positions agree with TRBD1. TRBV5-3 is flagged as an ORF with uncertain function. This CDR3 region has 17 residues. Trimming at V came to 3 bases and at J to 2 bases, leaving 10 bases not matched to a gene. CDR3 sequence: CARSWTGTGGLPYEQYF. CDR3 nucleotides: TGTGCCAGAAGCTGGACAGGGACAGGGGGTCTCCCCTACGAGCAGTACTTC.

This clone was detected once. The chain uses TRBV5-1 and TRBJ2-3, with D possibly matching TRBD2 (6 bases). This CDR3 has 14 amino acids. V was cut by 3 bases and J by 9 bases, with 17 bases left in between. From germline, CDR1 is SGHRS and CDR2 YFSETQ. Here the CDR3 reads CASSSGDLWGTQYF. DNA for the CDR3: TGCGCCAGCAGCTCTGGGGACTTGTGGGGGACGCAGTATTTT.

This chain connects TRBV28 to TRBJ1-6; D may be TRBD1 (5 bases). Trimming pared 5 bases from V and 9 bases from J, leaving 8 bases between. Germline assignment: CDR1 MDHEN and CDR2 SYDVKM. The CDR3 contains 12 residues. This chain's CDR3 is CASSLGGSPLHF. CDR3 bases: TGTGCCAGCAGTCTGGGGGGTTCACCCCTCCACTTT. Combining the CDR3 with reference TRBV28 and TRBJ1-6 gives the whole variable domain DVKVTQSSRYLVKRTGEKVFLECVQDMDHENMFWYRQDPGLGLRLIYFSYDVKMKEKGDIPEGYSVSREKKERFSLILESASTNQTSMYLCASSLGGSPLHFGNGTRLTVT.

This rearrangement joins TRBV11-2 to TRBJ2-1; the match to TRBD1 covers 9 bases. The CDR3 is 16 residues long. Trimming took 0 bases from V and 6 from J; bases not matched to a gene: 6. Germline loops: CDR1 SGHAT, CDR2 FQNNGV. CDR3 sequence: CASSLDLGQGSNEQFF. CDR3 DNA sequence: TGTGCCAGCAGCTTAGATCTTGGACAGGGGAGCAATGAGCAGTTCTTC. The whole variable domain, filled in from reference TRBV11-2 and TRBJ2-1, reads EAGVAQSPRYKIIEKRQSVAFWCNPISGHATLYWYQQILGQGPKLLIQFQNNGVVDDSQLPKDRFSAERLKGVDSTLKIQPAKLEDSAVYLCASSLDLGQGSNEQFFGPGTRLTVL.

The chain joins TRBV28 to TRBJ1-2, with 9 bases lining up with TRBD1. This CDR3 has 14 residues. Germline CDR1 and CDR2: MDHEN and SYDVKM. The V gene end was trimmed by 8 bases and the J gene end by 8 bases; junction bases not matched to a gene: 12. The CDR3 spells CASAWDRDAEGYTF. The CDR3 region has the DNA TGTGCCAGCGCTTGGGACAGGGACGCAGAAGGCTACACCTTC.

The gene calls are TRBV14 and TRBJ1-2, with D possibly TRBD1 on 5 matching bases. Per the germline V gene, CDR1 is SGHDN and CDR2 is FVKESK. CDR3 length: 14 residues. Between the trimmed V and J ends, which lost 1 base and 6 bases, there was a span of 12 bases. The CDR3 spells CASSQAARAHGYTF. In nucleotides, the CDR3 is TGTGCCAGCAGCCAAGCGGCCAGGGCCCATGGCTACACCTTC.

In this sample, this clone turned up once. This chain uses TRBV4-2 with TRBJ1-4; D is perhaps TRBD1 (6 bases). CDR3 length: 16 amino acids. Trimming removed 0 bases at V and 8 bases at J, with 16 bases between. Germline lookup yields CDR1 LGHNA and CDR2 YNFKEQ. The CDR3 nucleotides read TGTGCCAGCAGCCAAGATATTTTCCAGGGGTTGGAAAAACTGTTTTTT. Amino acids: CASSQDIFQGLEKLFF.

Comments on this clone: At one end the junction does not follow the germline gene, possibly because of a read error. V gene TRBV5-6 combines with J gene TRBJ1-1; D call uncertain. Germline CDR1 SGHDT, CDR2 YYEEEE. There are 15 residues in the CDR3. The CDR3 DNA reads as TGTGCCAGCAGCCCGGGCGACCTAATGAACGCTGAAGCTTTCTTT. This codes for CASSPGDLMNAEAFF. Supplemented by reference TRBV5-6 and TRBJ1-1, the full variable domain reads DAGVTQSPTHLIKTRGQQVTLRCSPKSGHDTVSWYQQALGQGPQFIFQYYEEEERQRGNFPDRFSGHQFPNYSSELNVNALLLGDSALYLCASSPGDLMNAEAFFGQGTRLTVV.

The rearrangement links TRBV5-6 to TRBJ2-3; 9 positions match TRBD1. There are 18 residues in the CDR3. V shed 0 bases and J 6 bases; nucleotides not matched to a gene: 14. Looked up from germline, CDR1 is SGHDT and CDR2 is YYEEEE. The CDR3 spells CASSLAGQGERRGDTQYF. Here the CDR3 DNA reads TGTGCCAGCAGCTTGGCGGGACAGGGAGAGAGGCGGGGGGATACGCAGTATTTT.